This entry lists 32 T cell receptor beta chains sequenced from one sample in a study of follicular helper T cells after annual influenza vaccination. Time point reported: 2015-2016 season, 7 days after influenza vaccination. Method: immunoSEQ multiplex PCR; TCRdb's copy keeps in-frame clones and lacks some. The table has approximately 5,000 clones, 84% seen once; the top ten hold over 2.5%. Sequenced here: CXCR5+ CD38- circulating T follicular helper cells from blood, sampled 7 days after influenza vaccination. Described subset: circulating Tfh, non-naive CD4+CXCR5+PD-1+ (ICOS+CD38+ or ICOS-CD38-). The receptors were sampled from an adult who received the influenza vaccine.

The rearrangement joins TRBV5-4 to TRBJ1-2, with 9 nucleotides matching TRBD1. The CDR3 has 15 amino acids. Losses at the gene ends were 0 bases for V and 3 bases for J; bases not matched to a gene: 3. Germline loops: CDR1 SGHNT, CDR2 YYREEE (reference sequence). This CDR3 reads CASSLVGQGDYGYTF. The CDR3 coding sequence is TGTGCCAGCAGCTTGGTGGGACAGGGCGACTATGGCTACACCTTC.

This clone was counted once. The chain is built from TRBV5-1 and TRBJ2-5, with 8 positions matching TRBD1. The V segment lost 4 bases and the J segment 1 base; nucleotides outside the gene matches: 3. In germline, CDR1 is SGHRS, CDR2 YFSETQ. The CDR3 is made up of 14 amino acids. Here the CDR3 DNA reads TGCGCCAGCAGCATAGGACAGGGCCAAGAGACCCAGTACTTC. Residues: CASSIGQGQETQYF.

In this sample, this clone turned up once. The chain joins TRBV27 to TRBJ2-6; D is unclear. Germline CDR1 and CDR2: MNHEY and SMNVEV (reference sequence). The CDR3 covers 15 residues. With 3 bases removed from V and 1 base from J, the gap between germline ends came to 7 bases. The CDR3 DNA reads TGTGCCAGCAGTTTTCAGTATTCTGGGGCCAACGTCCTGACTTTC. Its protein product is CASSFQYSGANVLTF. Drawing the rest from reference TRBV27 and TRBJ2-6, the complete variable domain is EAQVTQNPRYLITVTGKKLTVTCSQNMNHEYMSWYRQDPGLGLRQIYYSMNVEVTDKGDVPEGYKVSRKEKRNFPLILESPSPNQTSLYFCASSFQYSGANVLTFGAGSRLTVL.

The genes are TRBV30 and TRBJ2-2; D may be TRBD2 (6 bases). From germline, CDR1 is GTSNPN and CDR2 SVGIG (reference sequence). CDR3 length: 16 residues. The germline V and J ends were trimmed by 3 bases and 1 base, with 15 bases remaining between them. CDR3 in DNA: TGTGCCTGGAGCCGCCGGGGGACTCTGAACACCGGGGAGCTGTTTTTT. Translating it yields CAWSRRGTLNTGELFF.

The V gene is TRBV7-2, the J gene TRBJ1-3; D is unresolved. Per germline, CDR1 SGHTA and CDR2 FQGNSA. The CDR3 runs 14 residues. V lost 6 bases and J lost 7, with 16 bases in between. CDR3 in amino acids: CASSRDLLPNTIYF. The CDR3 nucleotides read TGTGCCAGCAGTCGTGATCTGCTTCCGAACACCATATATTTT.

CDR3 region: CASSITAGRARETQYF. CDR3 DNA: TGTGCCAGCAGCATCACGGCGGGGAGGGCGAGAGAGACCCAGTACTTC. The rearrangement joins TRBV7-8 to TRBJ2-5; 7 bases fit TRBD2. This CDR3 has 16 amino acids. After removal of 5 bases from V and 4 bases from J, the junction contained 13 bases not matched to a gene. Germline V CDR1 and CDR2: SGHVS, FQNEAQ.

The gene calls are TRBV5-4 and TRBJ2-7, with a possible D match to TRBD2 (7 bases). Deletions cut 0 bases from V and 5 bases from J, with 12 bases between. From germline, CDR1 is SGHNT and CDR2 YYREEE (reference sequence). This CDR3 has 14 residues. The CDR3 protein is CASSLVGGGNEQYF. CDR3 nucleotides: TGTGCCAGCAGCTTGGTGGGCGGGGGCAACGAGCAGTACTTC. The full variable domain, in which reference TRBV5-4 and TRBJ2-7 provide the parts outside the CDR3, is ETGVTQSPTHLIKTRGQQVTLRCSSQSGHNTVSWYQQALGQGPQFIFQYYREEENGRGNFPPRFSGLQFPNYSSELNVNALELDDSALYLCASSLVGGGNEQYFGPGTRLTVT.

The rearrangement joins TRBV30 to TRBJ2-3, with no clear D. The CDR3 consists of 15 residues. Germline V lookup: CDR1 GTSNPN, CDR2 SVGIG (reference sequence). V was trimmed by 0 bases and J by 2 bases, leaving 12 bases between them. The chain's CDR3 is CAWSVGLRTTDTQYF. The CDR3 DNA sequence: TGTGCCTGGAGTGTAGGGCTTAGGACCACAGATACGCAGTATTTT.

V is TRBV6-5 and J is TRBJ2-2, with 7 bases aligning to TRBD1. CDR1 MNHEY and CDR2 SVGAGI come from the germline V gene. V shed 6 bases and J 7 bases; nucleotides not matched to a gene: 5. This CDR3 is built from 13 residues. CDR3 coding DNA: TGTGCCAGCAGACGACAGGGTCGCGGGGAGCTGTTTTTT. Protein: CASRRQGRGELFF.

The chain recombines TRBV5-5 with TRBJ1-3; 9 bases agree with TRBD1. Germline V gives CDR1 SGHKS, CDR2 YYEKEE (reference sequence). V shed 3 bases, J shed 0 bases, and the junction held 4 bases outside the gene matches. This CDR3 comprises 16 residues. The CDR3 bases are TGTGCCAGCAGCTACGGGACAGGGAACTCTGGAAACACCATATATTTT. As protein: CASSYGTGNSGNTIYF.

The chain combines TRBV4-1 with TRBJ2-5; 7 nucleotides agree with TRBD2. The CDR3 runs to 15 residues. The germline V gene encodes CDR1 MGHRA and CDR2 YSYEKL. V was clipped by 3 bases and J by 4 bases; unmatched bases: 8. The CDR3 protein is CASSQRELGIETQYF. The CDR3 DNA sequence: TGCGCCAGCAGCCAGCGGGAGTTGGGGATAGAGACCCAGTACTTC.

V and J are TRBV6-1 and TRBJ1-4; 9 positions agree with TRBD1. CDR3 length: 16 residues. Germline CDR1 is MNHNS and CDR2 is SASEGT. J gave up 7 bases and V 4 bases, and 10 bases lay outside the gene matches. The CDR3 spells CASSGIQGAGGEKLFF. The CDR3, as DNA: TGTGCCAGCAGTGGGATACAGGGGGCGGGGGGTGAAAAACTGTTTTTT.

The chain carries TRBV5-1 and TRBJ1-6; D unresolved. V lost 3 bases and J 7 bases, leaving 11 bases between the germline ends. Germline V gene sequence: CDR1 SGHRS, CDR2 YFSETQ. The CDR3 covers 14 residues. The CDR3 region has the DNA TGCGCCAGCAGCTCTGGAAGTGGCAATTCACCCCTCCACTTT. Translating it yields CASSSGSGNSPLHF.

The chain recombines TRBV18 with TRBJ2-5; maybe TRBD1 (5 bases). V gave up 5 bases and J gave up 3 bases, with 13 bases separating them. Germline CDR1 and CDR2: KGHSH and LQKENI. CDR3 length equals 14 residues. CDR3 amino acids: CASSGPTEKETQYF. CDR3 nucleotide sequence: TGTGCCAGCTCAGGACCGACAGAAAAAGAGACCCAGTACTTC.

The chain uses TRBV11-2 and TRBJ1-2, with D unclear. Trimming removed 5 bases from V and 0 bases from J, with 4 bases in between. Germline V gene data show CDR1 as SGHAT and CDR2 as FQNNGV. The CDR3 runs to 12 residues. The CDR3 loop reads CASSPPNYGYTF. The DNA for the CDR3 is TGTGCCAGCAGCCCTCCTAACTATGGCTACACCTTC.

The sample holds a few counts of this clone. V usage is TRBV19 and J usage is TRBJ2-5; 11 positions agree with TRBD2. The germline V gene has CDR1 LNHDA and CDR2 SQIVND (reference sequence). This CDR3 is 16 amino acids long. Trimming took 4 bases from V and 5 from J; bases not matched to a gene: 9. DNA of the CDR3: TGTGCCAGTAGTACGGGACTAGCGGAGGAGGTCGAGACCCAGTACTTC. Translation gives CASSTGLAEEVETQYF.

The chain employs TRBV30 and TRBJ2-5; D is possibly TRBD1 or TRBD2 (6 bases each). CDR1 is GTSNPN and CDR2 is SVGIG in the germline V gene (reference sequence). The CDR3 totals 14 residues. V was shortened by 0 bases and J by 5 bases, with 13 bases between the two germline ends. CDR3 loop: CAWSVRGGLETQYF. The CDR3 nucleotides read TGTGCCTGGAGTGTACGTGGGGGGCTGGAGACCCAGTACTTC. Drawing the rest from reference TRBV30 and TRBJ2-5, the complete variable domain is SQTIHQWPATLVQPVGSPLSLECTVEGTSNPNLYWYRQAAGRGLQLLFYSVGIGQISSEVPQNLSASRPQDRQFILSSKKLLLSDSGFYLCAWSVRGGLETQYFGPGTRLLVL.

The V gene is TRBV5-1, the J gene TRBJ2-1; tentatively, D is TRBD1 or TRBD2 (6 bases each). The germline V and J ends were trimmed by 7 bases and 5 bases, with 16 bases remaining between them. The germline CDR1 and CDR2 sequences are SGHRS and YFSETQ. There are 14 residues in the CDR3. In DNA form, the CDR3 reads TGCGCCAGCTCGGGGGCAGAGACCCACAATGAGCAGTTCTTC. Translating gives CASSGAETHNEQFF.

There are a few counts of this clone. This chain uses TRBV7-2 with TRBJ1-4, with D perhaps TRBD1 (5 bases). The CDR3 runs 14 residues. Germline V gene sequence: CDR1 SGHTA, CDR2 FQGNSA. V gave up 1 base and J gave up 4 bases, with 7 bases separating them. In DNA form, the CDR3 reads TGTGCCAGCAGCTTAGTTAGGGGTAATGAAAAACTGTTTTTT. Protein product: CASSLVRGNEKLFF. The full variable domain, in which reference TRBV7-2 and TRBJ1-4 provide the parts outside the CDR3, is GAGVSQSPSNKVTEKGKDVELRCDPISGHTALYWYRQSLGQGLEFLIYFQGNSAPDKSGLPSDRFSAERTGGSVSTLTIQRTQQEDSAVYLCASSLVRGNEKLFFGSGTQLSVL.

The chain recombines TRBV19 with TRBJ1-4; D is ambiguous. The V gene's germline CDR1 is LNHDA and CDR2 SQIVND (reference sequence). The V gene lost 5 bases and the J gene lost 5 bases, with 9 bases spanning the gap. This CDR3 is 13 amino acids long. The CDR3 DNA sequence: TGTGCCAGTAGTCAGGACCTGAATGAAAAACTGTTTTTT. Residues: CASSQDLNEKLFF.

For the CDR3, the DNA is TGTGCCAGCAGCTTAAGAGCTGGGACAGGACCCTCCGGGGAGCTGTTTTTT. Translation gives CASSLRAGTGPSGELFF. V usage is TRBV7-2 and J usage is TRBJ2-2, with 8 nucleotides matching TRBD1. Germline CDR1 SGHTA, CDR2 FQGNSA. V shed 2 bases, J shed 6 bases, and the junction held 11 bases outside the gene matches. The CDR3 consists of 17 residues.

This chain links TRBV5-5 with TRBJ2-1, with D uncertain. The CDR3 runs to 15 residues. V was clipped by 0 bases and J by 0 bases, with 7 bases between them. Germline CDR1 SGHKS, CDR2 YYEKEE (reference sequence). CDR3: CASSLASLSYNEQFF. The CDR3 region has the DNA TGTGCCAGCAGCTTGGCCAGCCTCTCCTACAATGAGCAGTTCTTC.

The gene calls are TRBV7-2 and TRBJ2-1; 10 bases agree with TRBD2. V lost 5 bases, J lost 4 bases, and 5 bases stayed unmatched. This CDR3 has 15 amino acids. CDR1 is SGHTA and CDR2 is FQGNSA in the germline V gene. The CDR3 DNA follows: TGTGCCAGCAGCCCCGGGACTAGCGCGTACAATGAGCAGTTCTTC. It encodes CASSPGTSAYNEQFF.

The rearrangement uses TRBV19 and TRBJ1-1; no reliable D call. The CDR3 has 15 amino acids. The V end was cut by 5 bases, the J end by 0 bases, with 13 bases between. Per the germline V gene, CDR1 is LNHDA and CDR2 is SQIVND (reference sequence). CDR3 DNA: TGTGCCAGTAGTTCGGACGACACGATGAACACTGAAGCTTTCTTT. Encoded protein: CASSSDDTMNTEAFF. Complete variable domain (other parts from reference TRBV19 and TRBJ1-1): DGGITQSPKYLFRKEGQNVTLSCEQNLNHDAMYWYRQDPGQGLRLIYYSQIVNDFQKGDIAEGYSVSREKKESFPLTVTSAQKNPTAFYLCASSSDDTMNTEAFFGQGTRLTVV.

The CDR3 bases are TGTGCCAGCTCTACAGGGAACAATCAGCCCCAGCATTTT. It yields the protein CASSTGNNQPQHF. The genes are TRBV18 and TRBJ1-5, with a possible D match to TRBD1 (6 bases). Germline V gives CDR1 KGHSH, CDR2 LQKENI. With 6 bases removed from V and 3 bases from J, the gap between germline ends came to 9 bases. This CDR3 has 13 amino acids.

The chain couples TRBV5-1 to TRBJ2-3, with D perhaps TRBD2 (5 bases). Germline CDR1 is SGHRS and CDR2 is YFSETQ. There are 15 residues in the CDR3. Trimming cost V 0 bases and J 0 bases, with 8 bases left between them. CDR3 in amino acids: CASSLGRGSTDTQYF. CDR3 in DNA: TGCGCCAGCAGCTTGGGTCGGGGTAGCACAGATACGCAGTATTTT.

This rearrangement joins TRBV30 to TRBJ2-1, with D unresolved. The CDR3 is 14 residues long. CDR1 is GTSNPN and CDR2 is SVGIG in the germline V gene (reference sequence). Trimming removed 0 bases from V and 9 bases from J, with 15 bases in between. The CDR3 region has the DNA TGTGCCTGGAGTGTAGGGCGAGAATTGGGTGAGCAGTTCTTC. The encoded protein is CAWSVGRELGEQFF.

The CDR3: CASSLDGYGYTF. DNA of the CDR3: TGTGCCAGCAGCTTAGACGGGTATGGCTACACCTTC. V gene TRBV7-2 combines with J gene TRBJ1-2; D gene uncertain. This CDR3 region has 12 residues. Trimming removed 1 base from V and 5 bases from J, with 5 bases in between. The germline gives CDR1 SGHTA, CDR2 FQGNSA.

V usage is TRBV7-9 and J usage is TRBJ1-2; the match to TRBD1 covers 9 bases. Trimming cost V 5 bases and J 6 bases; bases outside gene matches: 13. The CDR3 spans 16 residues. Germline loops: CDR1 SEHNR, CDR2 FQNEAQ (reference sequence). In DNA form, the CDR3 reads TGTGCCAGCAGCAAACCAGGGACAGGGAAGACGGATGGCTACACCTTC. Its protein is CASSKPGTGKTDGYTF.

The genes are TRBV29-1 and TRBJ1-2; D is unresolved. V shed 7 bases and J shed 8 bases, with 14 bases lying between them. The germline gives CDR1 SQVTM, CDR2 ANQGSEA. The CDR3 consists of 11 residues. The CDR3 nucleotides read TGCAGCGGACGACATGGATTCGGCTACACCTTC. Encoded protein: CSGRHGFGYTF.

CDR3 protein: CASSLGPGAKKLFF. In DNA, the CDR3 is TGTGCCAGCAGCTTAGGTCCGGGGGCGAAAAAACTGTTTTTT. V and J are TRBV7-6 and TRBJ1-4, with D maybe TRBD1 (6 bases). The length of the CDR3 is 14 residues. The V and J ends lost 1 base and 9 bases respectively, with 12 bases between them. Germline-derived CDR1 and CDR2 are SGHVS and FNYEAQ.

The V gene is TRBV28, the J gene TRBJ2-1; TRBD1 matches 7 bases. CDR3 length: 14 residues. With 10 bases clipped from V and 2 bases from J, the junction kept 8 bases outside the gene matches. Per germline, CDR1 MDHEN and CDR2 SYDVKM. In nucleotides, the CDR3 is TGTGCCACCCTAGGGACAGTTCCCTACAATGAGCAGTTCTTC. As protein: CATLGTVPYNEQFF.